Detailed here is one T cell receptor (beta chain). The antigen remains unidentified. The data belong to a study of STAT5B mutations in CD4+ large granular lymphocyte leukemia. The wider study: Among healthy donors, a particular HLA allele went with more CDR3 'QG' motifs. General study points: Patient CD4-sorted repertoires stayed more clonal than healthy ones after leukemic-clone removal.

Profiling relied on immunoSEQ multiplex PCR, and the TCRdb table lists in-frame clones only, not all of them. The table has about 38,000 clones, about 81% seen once. Germline CDR1 is LNHDA and CDR2 is SQIVND (reference sequence). The CDR3 consists of 13 residues. V was pared by 6 bases and J by 0 bases, with 8 bases between. The chain combines TRBV19 with TRBJ1-1; D gene uncertain. Sequenced input: CD4+ T cells from blood buffy coats. The clonotype comes from a human donor in good health. CDR3 coding DNA: TGTGCCAGTAGCAGTGCCATGAACACTGAAGCTTTCTTT. Translating gives CASSSAMNTEAFF.